The clone carrying this TCR beta chain was observed at least ten times. The target antigen is unknown. Researchers took RNA transcripts and amplified the TCR beta CDR3 regions from them. Researchers ran a first-round RT-PCR on the TCR CDR3 using the HTBI primer set. TCRdb called the multiplex PCR reads again in MiXCR, with one record for every CDR3 protein. The top ten clones hold around 7.3% of a sample with approximately 590,000 distinct CDR3 sequences, around a sixth of them seen once. The data are from a study of T cells in Graves' hyperthyroidism and ophthalmopathy. Regarding the study as a whole: Blood also contained most expanded thyroid clonotypes above 0.001. The model predicted ophthalmopathy a median roughly six months before onset.

CDR1 is MNHEY and CDR2 is SMNVEV in the germline V gene (reference sequence). CDR3 length equals 16 residues. V was clipped by 5 bases and J by 8 bases; unmatched bases: 10. The chain joins TRBV27 to TRBJ2-1, with TRBD2 matching 12 bases. Sequencing input: blood. This receptor was taken from a young woman with Graves' hyperthyroidism. The CDR3, as DNA: TGTGCCAGCAGTAACCGTCTAGCGGGAGGGCCTGATGAGCAGTTCTTC. Translated: CASSNRLAGGPDEQFF.